The 20 T cell receptor beta chains presented below share a single source sample, sequenced in a study of T cell clones after liver transplantation. Method: immunoSEQ multiplex PCR; TCRdb's copy keeps in-frame clones and lacks some. The table lists approximately 100,000 clones, 82% of them singletons. The starting material was CD4+ T cells from blood, obtained before liver transplant. Receptors were obtained from a human donor who received a liver transplant.

The genes are TRBV4-3 and TRBJ1-5; D unclear. Looked up from germline, CDR1 is LGHNA and CDR2 is YSLEER. V was cut by 4 bases and J by 3 bases, with 13 bases left in between. This CDR3 has 15 amino acids. The CDR3 here is CASSPTHGPNQPQHF. The DNA for the CDR3 is TGCGCCAGCAGCCCAACGCACGGTCCCAATCAGCCCCAGCATTTT.

The V and J genes are TRBV25-1 and TRBJ2-7, with D possibly matching TRBD2 (6 bases). The CDR3 sequence is 14 residues long. Germline V gene lookup returns CDR1 MGHDK and CDR2 SYGVNS. V lost 5 bases and J lost 1, with 12 bases in between. The CDR3 nucleotides are TGTGCCAGCAGTAAGACTAGTGGGTCCTACGAGCAGTACTTC. The encoded protein is CASSKTSGSYEQYF.

This clone was picked up a small number of times. The rearrangement uses TRBV28 and TRBJ2-2; TRBD1 matches 7 bases. V lost 5 bases, J lost 6 bases, and 15 bases stayed unmatched. Germline-derived CDR1 and CDR2 are MDHEN and SYDVKM. This CDR3 contains 17 residues. The CDR3 DNA reads as TGTGCCAGCAGTGGGACCCTGGGACAGATGTTTTCCGGGGAGCTGTTTTTT. Residues: CASSGTLGQMFSGELFF.

This clone is a singleton in its sample. The rearrangement joins TRBV9 to TRBJ2-7, with 9 positions matching TRBD1. Germline V gene lookup returns CDR1 SGDLS and CDR2 YYNGEE. This CDR3 has 15 residues. V dropped 0 bases and J dropped 4; count of bases not matched to a gene: 5. Here the CDR3 DNA reads TGTGCCAGCAGCGTAGGAGGGACAGGGTATTACGAGCAGTACTTC. Its protein is CASSVGGTGYYEQYF.

The V call is TRBV14, the J call TRBJ2-7; D gene unclear. The CDR3 length is 15 residues. V was clipped by 0 bases and J by 0 bases, with 9 bases between them. Germline V gene sequence: CDR1 SGHDN, CDR2 FVKESK. CDR3 residues: CASSQEVVPSYEQYF. Written as DNA, the CDR3 is TGTGCCAGCAGCCAAGAGGTGGTACCCTCCTACGAGCAGTACTTC.

V usage is TRBV7-9 and J usage is TRBJ2-1; 9 bases are shared with TRBD2. Trimming took 3 bases from V and 2 from J; bases not matched to a gene: 8. The CDR3 sequence is 17 residues long. Looked up from germline, CDR1 is SEHNR and CDR2 is FQNEAQ (reference sequence). DNA for the CDR3: TGTGCCAGCAGCTTCTTCCGACTAGCGGAGGCCTACAATGAGCAGTTCTTC. Encoded protein: CASSFFRLAEAYNEQFF.

This chain joins TRBV7-9 and TRBJ1-5; no definite D call. V lost 5 bases, J lost 5 bases, and 7 bases lay in between. From germline, CDR1 is SEHNR and CDR2 FQNEAQ (reference sequence). The CDR3 loop spans 12 amino acids. The CDR3 DNA reads TGTGCCAGCAGCCCGGTAGATCAGCCCCAGCATTTT. Translated, it gives CASSPVDQPQHF.

The rearrangement uses TRBV9 and TRBJ2-2, with D hard to call. The V gene lost 7 bases and the J gene lost 0 bases, with 19 bases spanning the gap. The germline gives CDR1 SGDLS, CDR2 YYNGEE. The CDR3 is 17 amino acids. CDR3 coding DNA: TGTGCCAGCTCAAGAAGGAGCCAGGCGGCGAACACCGGGGAGCTGTTTTTT. This gives the protein CASSRRSQAANTGELFF. The entire variable domain, with the rest obtained from reference TRBV9 and TRBJ2-2, is as follows: DSGVTQTPKHLITATGQRVTLRCSPRSGDLSVYWYQQSLDQGLQFLIQYYNGEERAKGNILERFSAQQFPDLHSELNLSSLELGDSALYFCASSRRSQAANTGELFFGEGSRLTVL.

This sequence joins TRBV28 and TRBJ1-3; tentatively, D is TRBD1 (5 bases). The V gene lost 7 bases and the J gene lost 0 bases, with 16 bases spanning the gap. The germline V gene has CDR1 MDHEN and CDR2 SYDVKM. The CDR3 contains 16 residues. CDR3 nucleotide sequence: TGTGCCAGCACTAGGGGCCCTGGCGGCTCTGGAAACACCATATATTTT. This sequence encodes CASTRGPGGSGNTIYF.

The chain joins TRBV11-2 to TRBJ2-3, with 8 nucleotides matching TRBD2. V lost 5 bases and J lost 6; bases outside the gene matches: 13. The CDR3 runs to 16 residues. CDR1 and CDR2 from the germline V gene are SGHAT and FQNNGV. The CDR3 protein is CASSQVGGGPSDTQYF. CDR3 DNA: TGTGCCAGCAGCCAGGTCGGGGGGGGCCCCTCGGATACGCAGTATTTT. The variable domain in full, completed from reference TRBV11-2 and TRBJ2-3, reads EAGVAQSPRYKIIEKRQSVAFWCNPISGHATLYWYQQILGQGPKLLIQFQNNGVVDDSQLPKDRFSAERLKGVDSTLKIQPAKLEDSAVYLCASSQVGGGPSDTQYFGPGTRLTVL.

This clone is medium-sized. The rearrangement uses TRBV6-1 and TRBJ2-7; TRBD1 or TRBD2 may be the D gene (5 bases each). The germline V gene encodes CDR1 MNHNS and CDR2 SASEGT. The CDR3 totals 15 residues. V gave up 4 bases and J gave up 0 bases, with 13 bases separating them. CDR3 amino acids: CASSANPGTSYEQYF. CDR3 nucleotides: TGTGCCAGCAGTGCGAACCCGGGGACCTCCTACGAGCAGTACTTC.

The chain employs TRBV5-4 and TRBJ1-3; 7 nucleotides match TRBD1. The CDR3 runs to 17 residues. The germline V gene has CDR1 SGHNT and CDR2 YYREEE (reference sequence). J was trimmed by 0 bases and V by 3 bases; bases with no gene match: 9. In DNA, the CDR3 is TGTGCCAGCAGCTCCCATCAGGGGGGGAACTCTGGAAACACCATATATTTT. Protein product: CASSSHQGGNSGNTIYF. Using reference TRBV5-4 and TRBJ1-3 for the parts outside the CDR3, the full variable domain is ETGVTQSPTHLIKTRGQQVTLRCSSQSGHNTVSWYQQALGQGPQFIFQYYREEENGRGNFPPRFSGLQFPNYSSELNVNALELDDSALYLCASSSHQGGNSGNTIYFGEGSWLTVV.

This clone has a handful of counts. The chain combines TRBV11-1 with TRBJ1-2; no clear D. Between the trimmed V and J ends, which lost 5 bases and 3 bases, there was a span of 19 bases. CDR3 length: 16 residues. In germline, CDR1 is SGHAT, CDR2 FQDESV (reference sequence). CDR3 coding DNA: TGTGCCAGCAGCCCAGGACGGTCCCTAGTCTACTATGGCTACACCTTC. It yields the protein CASSPGRSLVYYGYTF.

This chain uses TRBV5-1 with TRBJ2-7; TRBD2 matches at 9 bases. The junction had 6 bases not matched to a gene; V was cut back by 7 bases and J by 1 base. Germline V gene sequence: CDR1 SGHRS, CDR2 YFSETQ. The CDR3 spans 14 residues. The chain's CDR3 is CASAGGAKSYEQYF. Written as DNA, the CDR3 is TGCGCCAGCGCGGGGGGGGCCAAGTCCTACGAGCAGTACTTC.

This clone was recorded at least ten times. The chain uses TRBV5-1 and TRBJ1-1, with TRBD1 matching 8 bases. The CDR3 is 14 amino acids. Germline assignment: CDR1 SGHRS and CDR2 YFSETQ. The J segment lost 6 bases and the V segment lost 3 bases, leaving 7 bases of the junction unmatched. This CDR3 reads CASSYRTGTSEAFF. CDR3 coding DNA: TGCGCCAGCAGCTACCGGACAGGGACGTCTGAAGCTTTCTTT.

CDR3 nucleotides: TGTGCCAGCAGTTTGTCCGGGACAGTCCCTGGGTATGGCTACACCTTC. It yields the protein CASSLSGTVPGYGYTF. The genes are TRBV6-5 and TRBJ1-2; TRBD1 matches at 7 bases. CDR3 length: 16 residues. Losses at the gene ends were 4 bases for V and 5 bases for J; bases not matched to a gene: 13. Germline V gene lookup returns CDR1 MNHEY and CDR2 SVGAGI.

J is TRBJ1-3 and V is TRBV19; 9 bases align to TRBD1. Unmatched junction bases numbered 7, after V lost 6 bases and J lost 4 bases. The CDR3 extends over 15 amino acids. Per the germline V gene, CDR1 is LNHDA and CDR2 is SQIVND (reference sequence). The CDR3 DNA reads as TGTGCCAGTAGGACCGGACAGGGGTCGGGAAACACCATATATTTT. It specifies CASRTGQGSGNTIYF.

The V call is TRBV5-1, the J call TRBJ2-7; D is uncertain. This CDR3 has 12 amino acids. V lost 7 bases, J lost 5 bases, and 13 bases lay in between. Germline CDR1 SGHRS, CDR2 YFSETQ. The CDR3 DNA sequence: TGCGCCAGCGGCAATCCTCAAAACGAGCAGTACTTC. This codes for CASGNPQNEQYF.

V and J are TRBV5-4 and TRBJ2-1; TRBD2 aligns across 8 bases. The junction had 10 bases not matched to a gene; V was cut back by 4 bases and J by 7 bases. The length of the CDR3 is 15 residues. CDR1 and CDR2 (germline): SGHNT, YYREEE (reference sequence). This CDR3 is CASSLGTSLVNEQFF. Written as DNA, the CDR3 is TGTGCCAGCAGCCTAGGGACTAGTTTGGTTAATGAGCAGTTCTTC.

This clone was seen just once. The CDR3 region is CASSTSRQGIGTEAFF. Here the CDR3 DNA reads TGTGCCAGCTCAACCTCCCGACAGGGGATTGGAACTGAAGCTTTCTTT. J is TRBJ1-1 and V is TRBV18, with TRBD1 matching 8 bases. CDR3 length: 16 residues. Germline V gene data show CDR1 as KGHSH and CDR2 as LQKENI. After removal of 5 bases from V and 5 bases from J, the junction contained 13 bases not matched to a gene.